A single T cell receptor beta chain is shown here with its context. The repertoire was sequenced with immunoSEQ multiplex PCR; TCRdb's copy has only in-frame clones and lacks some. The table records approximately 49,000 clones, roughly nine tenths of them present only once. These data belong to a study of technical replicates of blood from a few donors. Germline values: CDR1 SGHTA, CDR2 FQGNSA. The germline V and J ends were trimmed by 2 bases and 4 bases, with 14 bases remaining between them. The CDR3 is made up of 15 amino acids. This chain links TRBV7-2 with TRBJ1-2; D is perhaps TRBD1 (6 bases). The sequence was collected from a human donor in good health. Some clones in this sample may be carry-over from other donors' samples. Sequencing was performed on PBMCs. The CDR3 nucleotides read TGTGCCAGCAGCTTAAGGCCACAGGGAAGCTATGGCTACACCTTC. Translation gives CASSLRPQGSYGYTF.